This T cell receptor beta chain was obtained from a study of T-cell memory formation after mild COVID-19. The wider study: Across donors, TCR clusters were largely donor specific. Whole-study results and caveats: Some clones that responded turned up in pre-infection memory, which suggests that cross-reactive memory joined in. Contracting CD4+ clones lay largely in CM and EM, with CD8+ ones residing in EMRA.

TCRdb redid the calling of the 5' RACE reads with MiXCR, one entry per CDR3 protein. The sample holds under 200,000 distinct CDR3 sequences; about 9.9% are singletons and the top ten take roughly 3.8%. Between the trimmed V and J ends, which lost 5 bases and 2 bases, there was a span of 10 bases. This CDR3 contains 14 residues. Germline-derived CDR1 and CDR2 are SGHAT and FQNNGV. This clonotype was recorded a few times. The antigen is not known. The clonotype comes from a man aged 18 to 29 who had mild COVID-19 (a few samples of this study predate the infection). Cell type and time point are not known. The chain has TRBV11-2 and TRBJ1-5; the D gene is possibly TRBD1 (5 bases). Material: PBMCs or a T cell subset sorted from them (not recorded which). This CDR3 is CASSPGGGNQPQHF. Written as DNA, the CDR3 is TGTGCCAGCAGCCCCGGGGGGGGCAATCAGCCCCAGCATTTT.